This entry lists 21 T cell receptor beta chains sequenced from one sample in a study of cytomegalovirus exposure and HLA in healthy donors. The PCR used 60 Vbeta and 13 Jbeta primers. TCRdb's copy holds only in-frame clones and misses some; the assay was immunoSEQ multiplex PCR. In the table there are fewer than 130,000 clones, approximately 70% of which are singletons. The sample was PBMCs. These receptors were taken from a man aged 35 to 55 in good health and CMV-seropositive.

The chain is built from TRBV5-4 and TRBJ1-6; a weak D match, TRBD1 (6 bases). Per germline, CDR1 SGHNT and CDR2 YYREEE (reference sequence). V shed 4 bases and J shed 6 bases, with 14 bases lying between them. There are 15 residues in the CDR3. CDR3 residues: CASSLQGRRNSPLHF. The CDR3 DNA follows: TGTGCCAGCAGCCTCCAGGGGCGACGTAATTCACCCCTCCACTTT.

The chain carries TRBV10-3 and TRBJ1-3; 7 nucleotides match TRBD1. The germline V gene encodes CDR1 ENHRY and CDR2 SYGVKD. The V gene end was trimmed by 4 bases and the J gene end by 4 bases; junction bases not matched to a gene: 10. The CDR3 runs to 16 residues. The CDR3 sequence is CAISGGTRTGGNTIYF. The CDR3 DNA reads TGTGCCATCAGTGGGGGCACCCGGACAGGCGGAAACACCATATATTTT.

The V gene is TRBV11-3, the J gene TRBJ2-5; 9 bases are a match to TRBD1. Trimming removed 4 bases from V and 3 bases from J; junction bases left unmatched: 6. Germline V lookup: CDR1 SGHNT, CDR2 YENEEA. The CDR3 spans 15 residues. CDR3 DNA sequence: TGTGCCAGCAGCTCGCCTTGGGACAGGGAAGAGACCCAGTACTTC. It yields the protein CASSSPWDREETQYF.

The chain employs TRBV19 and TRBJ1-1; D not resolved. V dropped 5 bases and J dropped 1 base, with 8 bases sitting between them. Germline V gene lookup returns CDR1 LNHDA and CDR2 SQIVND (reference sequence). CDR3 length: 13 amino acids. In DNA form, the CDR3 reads TGTGCCAGTAGTTTGGCAACGAACACTGAAGCTTTCTTT. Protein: CASSLATNTEAFF.

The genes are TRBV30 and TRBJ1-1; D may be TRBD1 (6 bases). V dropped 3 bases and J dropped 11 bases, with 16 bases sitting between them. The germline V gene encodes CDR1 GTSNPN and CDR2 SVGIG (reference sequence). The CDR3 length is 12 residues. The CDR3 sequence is CAWSRSQGRAFF. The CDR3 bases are TGTGCCTGGAGCCGGTCACAGGGACGGGCTTTCTTT.

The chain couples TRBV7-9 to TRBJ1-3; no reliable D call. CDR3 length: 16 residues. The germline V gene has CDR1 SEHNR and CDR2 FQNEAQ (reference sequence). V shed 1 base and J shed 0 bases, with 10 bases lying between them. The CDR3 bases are TGTGCCAGCAGCTTAGGGCCAGCGATCTCTGGAAACACCATATATTTT. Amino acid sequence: CASSLGPAISGNTIYF.

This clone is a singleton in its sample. The CDR3 sequence: CASSREGASNQPQHF. Here the CDR3 DNA reads TGTGCCAGCAGCCGCGAGGGGGCGAGCAATCAGCCCCAGCATTTT. The chain uses TRBV7-9 and TRBJ1-5, with TRBD1 matching over 7 bases. Germline CDR1 reads SEHNR; CDR2 reads FQNEAQ (reference sequence). The CDR3 is 15 residues long. Trimming cost V 5 bases and J 1 base; bases outside gene matches: 5.

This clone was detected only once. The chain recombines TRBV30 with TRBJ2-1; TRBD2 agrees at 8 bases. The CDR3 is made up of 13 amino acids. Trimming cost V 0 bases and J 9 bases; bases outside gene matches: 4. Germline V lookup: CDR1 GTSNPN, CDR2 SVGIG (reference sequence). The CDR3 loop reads CAWSVAGAREQFF. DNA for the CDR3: TGTGCCTGGAGTGTAGCGGGAGCTCGTGAGCAGTTCTTC.

CDR3 region: CSVETGLAGGPGTQYF. The CDR3 DNA is TGCAGCGTTGAAACCGGACTAGCGGGAGGGCCGGGGACCCAGTACTTC. The chain employs TRBV29-1 and TRBJ2-5, with 15 bases matching TRBD2. CDR3 length: 16 residues. Germline values: CDR1 SQVTM, CDR2 ANQGSEA. After removal of 2 bases from V and 7 bases from J, the junction contained 8 bases not matched to a gene.

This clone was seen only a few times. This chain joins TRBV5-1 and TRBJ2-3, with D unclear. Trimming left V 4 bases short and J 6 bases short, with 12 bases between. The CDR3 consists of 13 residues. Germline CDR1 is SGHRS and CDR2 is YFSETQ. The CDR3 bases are TGCGCCAGCAGCGTGAATGTGCGGGATACGCAGTATTTT. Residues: CASSVNVRDTQYF.

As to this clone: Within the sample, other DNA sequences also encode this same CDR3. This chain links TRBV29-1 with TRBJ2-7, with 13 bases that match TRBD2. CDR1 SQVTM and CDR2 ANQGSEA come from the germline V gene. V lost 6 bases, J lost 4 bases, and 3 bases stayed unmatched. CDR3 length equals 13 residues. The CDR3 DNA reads TGCAGCGTCGGACTAGCGGGGGTTTACGAGCAGTACTTC. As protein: CSVGLAGVYEQYF.

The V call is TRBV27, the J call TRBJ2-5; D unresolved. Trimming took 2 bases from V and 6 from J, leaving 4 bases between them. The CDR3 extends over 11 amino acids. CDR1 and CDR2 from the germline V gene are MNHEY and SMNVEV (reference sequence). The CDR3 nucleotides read TGTGCCAGCAGTTTACTTAAGACCCAGTACTTC. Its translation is CASSLLKTQYF.

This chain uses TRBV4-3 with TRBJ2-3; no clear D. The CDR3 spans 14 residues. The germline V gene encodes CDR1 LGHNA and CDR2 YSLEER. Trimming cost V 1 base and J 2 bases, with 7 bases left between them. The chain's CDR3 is CASSQGGSTDTQYF. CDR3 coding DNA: TGCGCCAGCAGCCAAGGAGGATCCACAGATACGCAGTATTTT.

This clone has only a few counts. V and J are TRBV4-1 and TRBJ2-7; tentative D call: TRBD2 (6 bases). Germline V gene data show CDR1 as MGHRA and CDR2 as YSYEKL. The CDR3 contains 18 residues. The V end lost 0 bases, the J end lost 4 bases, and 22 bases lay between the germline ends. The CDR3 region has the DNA TGCGCCAGCAGCCAAGATATCGGTTGGGTAGCGGCCTCATACGAGCAGTACTTC. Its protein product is CASSQDIGWVAASYEQYF.

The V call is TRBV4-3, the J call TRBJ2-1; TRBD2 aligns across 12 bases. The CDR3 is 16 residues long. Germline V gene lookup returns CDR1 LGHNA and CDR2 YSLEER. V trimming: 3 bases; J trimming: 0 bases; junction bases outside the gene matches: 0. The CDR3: CASSQTSGSSYNEQFF. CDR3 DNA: TGCGCCAGCAGCCAGACTAGCGGGAGCTCCTACAATGAGCAGTTCTTC.

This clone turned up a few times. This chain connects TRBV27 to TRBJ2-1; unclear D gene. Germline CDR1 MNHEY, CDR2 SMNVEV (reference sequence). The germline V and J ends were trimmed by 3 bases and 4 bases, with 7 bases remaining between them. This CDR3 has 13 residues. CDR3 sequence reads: CASSLRSYNEQFF. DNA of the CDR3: TGTGCCAGCAGTTTGAGGTCTTACAATGAGCAGTTCTTC.

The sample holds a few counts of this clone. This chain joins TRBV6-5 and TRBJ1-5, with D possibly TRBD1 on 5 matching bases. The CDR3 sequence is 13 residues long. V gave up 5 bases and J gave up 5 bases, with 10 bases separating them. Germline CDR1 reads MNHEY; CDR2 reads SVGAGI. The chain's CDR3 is CASSQTVYQPQHF. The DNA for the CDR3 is TGTGCCAGCAGTCAGACAGTATATCAGCCCCAGCATTTT.

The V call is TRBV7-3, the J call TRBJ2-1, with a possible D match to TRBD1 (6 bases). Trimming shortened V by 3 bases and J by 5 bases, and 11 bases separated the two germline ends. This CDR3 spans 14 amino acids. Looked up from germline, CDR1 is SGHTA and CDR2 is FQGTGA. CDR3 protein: CASSFGQRNNEQFF. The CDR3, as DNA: TGTGCCAGCAGCTTCGGACAGCGGAACAATGAGCAGTTCTTC.

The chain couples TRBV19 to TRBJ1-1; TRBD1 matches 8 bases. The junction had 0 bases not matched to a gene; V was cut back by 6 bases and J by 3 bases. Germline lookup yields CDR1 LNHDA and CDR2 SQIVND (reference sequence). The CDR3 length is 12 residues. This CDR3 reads CASRQGDTEAFF. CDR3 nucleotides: TGTGCCAGTAGACAGGGGGACACTGAAGCTTTCTTT.

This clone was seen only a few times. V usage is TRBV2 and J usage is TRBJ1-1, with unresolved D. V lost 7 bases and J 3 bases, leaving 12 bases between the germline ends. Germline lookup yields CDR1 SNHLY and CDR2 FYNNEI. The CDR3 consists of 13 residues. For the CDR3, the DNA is TGTGCCAGCACTCTGTCGGGGTACACTGAAGCTTTCTTT. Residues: CASTLSGYTEAFF.

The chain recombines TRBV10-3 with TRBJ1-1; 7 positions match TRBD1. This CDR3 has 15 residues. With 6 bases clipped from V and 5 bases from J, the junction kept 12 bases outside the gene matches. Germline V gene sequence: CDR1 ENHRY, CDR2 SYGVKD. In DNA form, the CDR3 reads TGTGCCATCAGCCCGGGACAGCCGGACGAAACTGAAGCTTTCTTT. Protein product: CAISPGQPDETEAFF.